Presented here are 30 T cell receptor beta chains from one specimen sequenced in a study of T cells in Graves' hyperthyroidism and ophthalmopathy. Researchers took RNA transcripts and amplified the TCR beta CDR3 regions from them. First-round RT-PCR of the TCR CDR3 relied on the HTBI primer set. TCRdb re-analysed the multiplex PCR reads in MiXCR, keeping a single row per CDR3 protein. Among about 380,000 distinct CDR3 sequences listed, 13% were seen once. Sequences were obtained from blood. These receptors all come from a man between 25 and 39 years old with Graves' hyperthyroidism that later progressed to Graves' ophthalmopathy.

The chain carries TRBV19 and TRBJ1-6, with D unresolved. The V end was cut by 9 bases, the J end by 10 bases, with 13 bases between. Germline-derived CDR1 and CDR2 are LNHDA and SQIVND (reference sequence). The CDR3 is 12 residues long. CDR3 sequence (DNA): TGTGCCAGCGCCGCTGCGGGGTCACCCCTCCACTTT. This translates into CASAAAGSPLHF.

This clonotype was counted at least ten times. The chain recombines TRBV12-3 or TRBV12-4 with TRBJ1-1; 7 nucleotides match TRBD1. J gave up 0 bases and V 5 bases, and 9 bases lay outside the gene matches. This CDR3 region has 16 residues. CDR3 residues: CASSRQGGTLNTEAFF. CDR3 nucleotides: TGTGCCAGCAGTCGACAGGGTGGGACTTTGAACACTGAAGCTTTCTTT.

In its sample, this clonotype was seen a few times. This chain connects TRBV27 to TRBJ2-3; 9 bases are a match to TRBD1. The CDR3 runs 16 residues. Germline CDR1 is MNHEY and CDR2 is SMNVEV (reference sequence). Trimming took 1 base from V and 4 from J; bases not matched to a gene: 6. In DNA, the CDR3 is TGTGCCAGCAGTTTATTGGGACAGGGAGTCCCAGATACGCAGTATTTT. Residues: CASSLLGQGVPDTQYF.

This clonotype was detected only once. A much larger clone lies a single base off, so this may be a read error. The J gene is TRBJ2-5, the V gene TRBV28; the D is unclear. Germline CDR1 MDHEN, CDR2 SYDVKM. V was cut by 3 bases and J by 5 bases, with 10 bases left in between. This CDR3 comprises 13 residues. CDR3 protein: CASSFPHRETQYF. CDR3 DNA: TGTGCCAGCAGTTTTCCGCACCGGGAGACCCAGTACTTC.

The chain couples TRBV27 to TRBJ1-1, with unresolved D. CDR3 length equals 15 residues. Per the germline V gene, CDR1 is MNHEY and CDR2 is SMNVEV (reference sequence). V was clipped by 5 bases and J by 5 bases, with 18 bases between them. For the CDR3, the DNA is TGTGCCAGCAGTCTCAGGACCGCCCGGGGAACTGAAGCTTTCTTT. Protein sequence: CASSLRTARGTEAFF.

This clonotype showed up just a few times. The CDR3 reads CASSEFGGNYEQYF. The DNA of the CDR3 is TGTGCCAGCAGTGAATTTGGGGGCAACTACGAGCAGTACTTC. J is TRBJ2-7 and V is TRBV6-1, with a weak D call TRBD1 (6 bases). V lost 2 bases to trimming and J lost 3 bases, with 11 bases between them. Germline values: CDR1 MNHNS, CDR2 SASEGT. This CDR3 region has 14 residues.

This clonotype appeared a few times. The rearrangement joins TRBV27 to TRBJ2-2; D not resolved. V was pared by 4 bases and J by 8 bases, with 14 bases between. This CDR3 spans 14 amino acids. Germline CDR1 and CDR2: MNHEY and SMNVEV (reference sequence). The CDR3 loop reads CASSWSGVGGELFF. The DNA of the CDR3 is TGTGCCAGCAGTTGGAGTGGGGTGGGAGGGGAGCTGTTTTTT.

This chain uses TRBV19 with TRBJ1-2; a weak D match, TRBD1 (5 bases). Germline CDR1 LNHDA, CDR2 SQIVND (reference sequence). The CDR3 has 12 amino acids. V lost 7 bases to trimming and J lost 4 bases, with 10 bases between them. The CDR3 DNA is TGTGCCAGTAAGGGGACGGTCTATGGCTACACCTTC. Amino acid sequence: CASKGTVYGYTF.

This clonotype was observed at least ten times. The chain joins TRBV11-1 to TRBJ2-7; 12 nucleotides agree with TRBD1. The CDR3 is 15 amino acids. Germline V CDR1 and CDR2: SGHAT, FQDESV (reference sequence). The V and J ends lost 5 bases and 7 bases, in that order; junction bases with no gene match: 9. CDR3 amino acids: CASSPGTGGSREQYF. CDR3 in DNA: TGTGCCAGCAGCCCGGGGACAGGGGGCTCTCGAGAGCAGTACTTC.

This clonotype was detected ten times or more. V is TRBV6-1 and J is TRBJ1-4; tentatively, D is TRBD1 (5 bases). CDR3 length: 14 amino acids. The germline V gene has CDR1 MNHNS and CDR2 SASEGT. Trimming stripped 6 bases from V and 4 bases from J, with 12 bases between. The DNA of the CDR3 is TGTGCCAGCAGCGGGACCCGAATTAATGAAAAACTGTTTTTT. This translates into CASSGTRINEKLFF.

The chain carries TRBV6-1 and TRBJ2-3, with D unclear. The CDR3 has 14 amino acids. V was trimmed by 5 bases and J by 0 bases, leaving 9 bases between them. Germline V gene data show CDR1 as MNHNS and CDR2 as SASEGT. For the CDR3, the DNA is TGTGCCAGCAGTTATAGTAGTAGCACAGATACGCAGTATTTT. This encodes CASSYSSSTDTQYF.

V is TRBV11-3 and J is TRBJ2-1; 9 bases map to TRBD2. The CDR3 covers 14 residues. Trimming removed 0 bases from V and 9 bases from J; junction bases left unmatched: 3. Germline V CDR1 and CDR2: SGHNT, YENEEA. CDR3 coding DNA: TGTGCCAGCAGCTTAGATTCTAGCGGGGCTGAGCAGTTCTTC. Encoded protein: CASSLDSSGAEQFF. The full variable domain, in which reference TRBV11-3 and TRBJ2-1 provide the parts outside the CDR3, is EAGVVQSPRYKIIEKKQPVAFWCNPISGHNTLYWYLQNLGQGPELLIRYENEEAVDDSQLPKDRFSAERLKGVDSTLKIQPAELGDSAVYLCASSLDSSGAEQFFGPGTRLTVL.

This clonotype appeared many times. This chain uses TRBV13 with TRBJ2-2; D is unresolved. The CDR3 is made up of 15 amino acids. Deletions cut 5 bases from V and 0 bases from J, with 10 bases between. Germline CDR1 PRHDT, CDR2 FYEKMQ (reference sequence). The CDR3 nucleotides are TGTGCCAGCAGCCCCCACGATACGAACACCGGGGAGCTGTTTTTT. It encodes CASSPHDTNTGELFF.

This clonotype was found many times. The chain combines TRBV18 with TRBJ2-7; 9 nucleotides match TRBD2. V lost 3 bases to trimming and J lost 5 bases; unmatched junction nucleotides: 5. Germline CDR1 reads KGHSH; CDR2 reads LQKENI. The CDR3 sequence is 14 residues long. In DNA, the CDR3 is TGTGCCAGCTCACCCACAGGGACTAGCAACGAGCAGTACTTC. This translates into CASSPTGTSNEQYF.

This clonotype was found many times. The V call is TRBV20-1, the J call TRBJ2-7; D remains ambiguous. CDR3 length equals 11 residues. Germline values: CDR1 DFQATT, CDR2 SNEGSKA (reference sequence). V dropped 2 bases and J dropped 2 bases, with 4 bases sitting between them. In DNA, the CDR3 is TGCAGTGCTAGAACCGCCTACGAGCAGTACTTC. This codes for CSARTAYEQYF.

This clonotype has a handful of counts. The gene calls are TRBV7-8 and TRBJ2-7; 10 bases are shared with TRBD1. V was pared by 5 bases and J by 9 bases, with 10 bases of the junction left unmatched. This CDR3 is built from 14 residues. CDR1 and CDR2 (germline): SGHVS, FQNEAQ. The chain's CDR3 is CASSTPGQGSPQYF. The DNA of the CDR3 is TGTGCCAGCAGCACACCGGGACAGGGGTCTCCGCAGTACTTC. The full variable domain, completed using reference TRBV7-8 and TRBJ2-7, is GAGVSQSPRYKVAKRGQDVALRCDPISGHVSLFWYQQALGQGPEFLTYFQNEAQLDKSGLPSDRFFAERPEGSVSTLKIQRTQQEDSAVYLCASSTPGQGSPQYFGPGTRLTVT.

Many counts were recorded for this clonotype. The chain joins TRBV25-1 to TRBJ1-4; D gene ambiguous. The germline V gene has CDR1 MGHDK and CDR2 SYGVNS. The germline V and J ends were trimmed by 1 base and 3 bases, with 18 bases remaining between them. The CDR3 runs to 18 residues. DNA of the CDR3: TGTGCCAGCAGTGAATCGAAGAATTGGAACGGTCCTAATGAAAAACTGTTTTTT. Translated, it gives CASSESKNWNGPNEKLFF.

This clonotype was observed at least ten times. This chain links TRBV28 with TRBJ1-5; 7 bases map to TRBD1. The germline V gene has CDR1 MDHEN and CDR2 SYDVKM. The CDR3 is made up of 17 amino acids. With 6 bases clipped from V and 3 bases from J, the junction kept 14 bases outside the gene matches. The CDR3 spells CASRYKGARPINQPQHF. The DNA of the CDR3 is TGTGCCAGCAGGTACAAGGGGGCGCGACCCATCAATCAGCCCCAGCATTTT.

The rearrangement uses TRBV7-8 and TRBJ2-5, with 10 nucleotides matching TRBD2. Per germline, CDR1 SGHVS and CDR2 FQNEAQ. The CDR3 is 18 residues long. V lost 1 base and J lost 2; bases outside the gene matches: 10. Here the CDR3 reads CASSLGAGGYRFQETQYF. The CDR3 coding sequence is TGTGCCAGCAGCTTAGGAGCGGGGGGGTACCGCTTTCAAGAGACCCAGTACTTC.

In this sample, this clonotype turned up many times. The chain recombines TRBV12-3 or TRBV12-4 with TRBJ2-3; perhaps TRBD1 as D (5 bases). The CDR3 is made up of 14 amino acids. V lost 2 bases and J lost 3, with 9 bases in between. The CDR3 region is CASSLLPGTDTQYF. CDR3 nucleotides: TGTGCCAGCAGTTTATTACCAGGGACAGATACGCAGTATTTT.

This clonotype was counted only a few times. This chain joins TRBV7-8 and TRBJ1-1, with D possibly TRBD1 on 5 matching bases. The CDR3 spans 16 residues. In germline, CDR1 is SGHVS, CDR2 FQNEAQ. Between the trimmed V and J ends, which lost 5 bases and 7 bases, there was a span of 23 bases. The CDR3 sequence is CASSPGDGKGPLEAFF. DNA of the CDR3: TGTGCCAGCAGCCCGGGGGACGGAAAAGGACCCCTTGAAGCTTTCTTT. Using reference TRBV7-8 and TRBJ1-1 for the parts outside the CDR3, the full variable domain is GAGVSQSPRYKVAKRGQDVALRCDPISGHVSLFWYQQALGQGPEFLTYFQNEAQLDKSGLPSDRFFAERPEGSVSTLKIQRTQQEDSAVYLCASSPGDGKGPLEAFFGQGTRLTVV.

This clonotype was observed a handful of times. This chain links TRBV10-2 with TRBJ1-2, with unresolved D. The CDR3 totals 14 residues. Germline V lookup: CDR1 WSHSY, CDR2 SAAADI. Trimming took 4 bases from V and 4 from J, leaving 13 bases between them. The CDR3 DNA is TGCGCCAGCAGTGCGGACCAGGAAACCTATGGCTACACCTTC. Encoded protein: CASSADQETYGYTF.

This chain joins TRBV6-5 and TRBJ1-6; weak D call: TRBD1 (6 bases). The V end was cut by 0 bases, the J end by 14 bases, with 14 bases between. The CDR3 is 14 residues long. CDR1 and CDR2 (germline): MNHEY, SVGAGI. Here the CDR3 reads CASSYSGGPAALHF. CDR3 nucleotide sequence: TGTGCCAGCAGTTACTCGGGGGGGCCGGCGGCCCTCCACTTT.

This clonotype appeared a few times. It is likely a read error, because the conserved phenylalanine at the end of the CDR3 is missing. The gene calls are TRBV4-1 and TRBJ2-7; 7 positions match TRBD1. Trimming removed 3 bases from V and 0 bases from J; junction bases left unmatched: 2. The CDR3 has 14 residues. Germline loops: CDR1 MGHRA, CDR2 YSYEKL. The CDR3 region has the DNA TGCGCCAGCAGCCACGGGACAGCCTCCTACGAGCAGTACCTC. Translation gives CASSHGTASYEQYL.

This rearrangement joins TRBV10-3 to TRBJ1-3; TRBD1 matches 7 bases. Trimming at V came to 10 bases and at J to 5 bases, leaving 8 bases not matched to a gene. The CDR3 sequence is 13 residues long. The V gene's germline CDR1 is ENHRY and CDR2 SYGVKD. For the CDR3, the DNA is TGTGCCACCTCGACAGGGACTAGAAACACCATATATTTT. Translation: CATSTGTRNTIYF.

This clonotype occurred a few times. The rearrangement joins TRBV5-4 to TRBJ2-7; tentatively, D is TRBD1 (5 bases). The CDR3 loop spans 14 amino acids. Germline CDR1 and CDR2: SGHNT and YYREEE (reference sequence). Trimming stripped 2 bases from V and 0 bases from J, with 9 bases between. CDR3 coding DNA: TGTGCCAGCAGCTTAAAGGACACCTCCTACGAGCAGTACTTC. Encoded protein: CASSLKDTSYEQYF.

The chain recombines TRBV24-1 with TRBJ1-1; the D is unclear. The CDR3 consists of 15 residues. CDR1 is KGHDR, CDR2 SFDVKD, per germline. V dropped 6 bases and J dropped 0 bases, with 13 bases sitting between them. This chain's CDR3 is CATSRSHGVNTEAFF. The CDR3 coding sequence is TGTGCCACCAGTCGATCGCATGGGGTGAACACTGAAGCTTTCTTT.

This clonotype occurred many times. The J gene is TRBJ2-2, the V gene TRBV28; 10 bases fit TRBD1. V lost 3 bases to trimming and J lost 6 bases; unmatched junction nucleotides: 7. The CDR3 spans 16 residues. Looked up from germline, CDR1 is MDHEN and CDR2 is SYDVKM. CDR3 sequence: CASSFFGTGDAGELFF. The CDR3 DNA follows: TGTGCCAGCAGTTTCTTCGGGACAGGGGACGCCGGGGAGCTGTTTTTT.

The CDR3 loop reads CASSSGQGDSGNTIYF. For the CDR3, the DNA is TGTGCCAGCAGTTCCGGACAGGGTGACTCTGGAAACACCATATATTTT. This chain joins TRBV6-9 and TRBJ1-3; 8 bases map to TRBD1. The length of the CDR3 is 16 residues. The germline V gene has CDR1 MNHGY and CDR2 SVAAGI. Trimming at V came to 4 bases and at J to 0 bases, leaving 5 bases not matched to a gene.

This clonotype was seen a few times. The rearrangement joins TRBV7-8 to TRBJ2-3; maybe TRBD2 (5 bases). V was trimmed by 4 bases and J by 5 bases, leaving 10 bases between them. The V gene's germline CDR1 is SGHVS and CDR2 FQNEAQ. This CDR3 region has 13 residues. In nucleotides, the CDR3 is TGTGCCAGCAGCTGGCCCCGGGGAGATACGCAGTATTTT. Translating it yields CASSWPRGDTQYF. Full variable domain (missing parts from reference TRBV7-8 and TRBJ2-3): GAGVSQSPRYKVAKRGQDVALRCDPISGHVSLFWYQQALGQGPEFLTYFQNEAQLDKSGLPSDRFFAERPEGSVSTLKIQRTQQEDSAVYLCASSWPRGDTQYFGPGTRLTVL.